The 18 T cell receptor beta chains in this list originate from one sample, sequenced in a study of T cell repertoires in cytomegalovirus infection (dated by TCRdb to between 2019 and 2020). For these TCRs, the target antigens are not known. Sequencer: Illumina HiSeq 1500. TCRdb trimmed public reads at Q25 via fastp, called clones via MiXCR and kept in-frame beta chains. Each entry is one CDR3 protein sequence, shown with its most common DNA and genes. This sample gives around 570,000 distinct CDR3 sequences in total; over 35% of them show up just once. The ten largest clonotypes hold over 45% of the sample. The intended sense of this specimen's treatment or condition label: in vitro stimulation with specific CMV peptide epitopes to enrich CMV-specific T cells. The specimen comprised cultured PBMCs, sampled from culture after CMV antigen stimulation. These receptors were collected from a human donor in good health (CMV status not recorded). Some clones in this sample may be carry-over from other donors' samples.

The V and J genes are TRBV20-1 and TRBJ2-2; no clear D gene. Trimming pared 3 bases from V and 4 bases from J, leaving 12 bases between. The CDR3 consists of 14 residues. Per the germline V gene, CDR1 is DFQATT and CDR2 is SNEGSKA (reference sequence). DNA for the CDR3: TGCAGTGCTAGGCCCGGTCCCCTCACCGGGGAGCTGTTTTTT. This sequence encodes CSARPGPLTGELFF.

There are a few counts of this clonotype. V gene TRBV6-1 combines with J gene TRBJ2-3; D possibly uses TRBD1 or TRBD2 (5 bases each). The germline V gene has CDR1 MNHNS and CDR2 SASEGT. V was shortened by 2 bases and J by 1 base, with 10 bases between the two germline ends. This CDR3 has 15 amino acids. CDR3 sequence: CASSENRGGTDTQYF. The CDR3 bases are TGTGCCAGCAGTGAAAACAGAGGGGGCACAGATACGCAGTATTTT.

The rearrangement uses TRBV28 and TRBJ2-3; D ambiguous. CDR3 length equals 15 residues. In germline, CDR1 is MDHEN, CDR2 SYDVKM. V gave up 2 bases and J gave up 2 bases, with 11 bases separating them. DNA of the CDR3: TGTGCCAGCAGTTTAAAACTATTAATCACAGATACGCAGTATTTT. This translates into CASSLKLLITDTQYF.

This clonotype has more than one count but fewer than ten. The CDR3 is CASSSGTSGSLTDTQYF. CDR3 DNA: TGTGCCAGCAGCTCGGGGACTAGCGGGAGCCTAACAGATACGCAGTATTTT. The chain has TRBV5-4 and TRBJ2-3; 14 nucleotides match TRBD2. Per the germline V gene, CDR1 is SGHNT and CDR2 is YYREEE (reference sequence). V lost 3 bases, J lost 3 bases, and 6 bases stayed unmatched. This CDR3 has 17 residues.

The chain joins TRBV6-8 to TRBJ2-1, with 9 positions matching TRBD1. J was trimmed by 7 bases and V by 2 bases; bases with no gene match: 9. Germline CDR1 MNHGY, CDR2 SAAAGT. CDR3 size: 16 residues. In DNA form, the CDR3 reads TGTGCCAGCAGTTACAGACTGGGACAGGGTTGGAATGAGCAGTTCTTC. This gives the protein CASSYRLGQGWNEQFF.

V gene TRBV5-4 combines with J gene TRBJ1-4; TRBD1 aligns across 7 bases. CDR1 SGHNT and CDR2 YYREEE come from the germline V gene (reference sequence). After removal of 2 bases from V and 5 bases from J, the junction contained 9 bases not matched to a gene. The CDR3 covers 16 residues. Here the CDR3 reads CASSFKPGQPNEKLFF. The CDR3 coding sequence is TGTGCCAGCAGCTTCAAACCGGGACAGCCAAATGAAAAACTGTTTTTT.

The chain has TRBV2 and TRBJ2-6; D is unclear. Germline lookup yields CDR1 SNHLY and CDR2 FYNNEI. The CDR3 runs to 20 residues. Trimming removed 6 bases at V and 4 bases at J, with 28 bases between. CDR3 nucleotide sequence: TGTGCCAGCAGCACCCCCCCCGTGCCGTGGTCGGTTTTCGGGGCCAACGTCCTGACTTTC. This codes for CASSTPPVPWSVFGANVLTF.

The CDR3 sequence: CASSLGPGDYEQYF. DNA for the CDR3: TGTGCCAGCAGTTTGGGACCCGGGGACTACGAGCAGTACTTC. The chain recombines TRBV12-3 or TRBV12-4 with TRBJ2-7; tentatively, D is TRBD1 or TRBD2 (5 bases each). There are 14 residues in the CDR3. With 3 bases removed from V and 3 bases from J, the gap between germline ends came to 12 bases.

The sample holds a few counts of this clonotype. The chain is built from TRBV7-2 and TRBJ2-2, with 7 positions matching TRBD1. The CDR3 totals 17 residues. Germline V gene lookup returns CDR1 SGHTA and CDR2 FQGNSA. The V and J ends lost 0 bases and 2 bases, in that order; junction bases with no gene match: 6. CDR3 loop: CASSLAVHRGNTGELFF. CDR3 in DNA: TGTGCCAGCAGCTTAGCGGTACACAGGGGAAACACCGGGGAGCTGTTTTTT. Supplemented by reference TRBV7-2 and TRBJ2-2, the full variable domain reads GAGVSQSPSNKVTEKGKDVELRCDPISGHTALYWYRQSLGQGLEFLIYFQGNSAPDKSGLPSDRFSAERTGGSVSTLTIQRTQQEDSAVYLCASSLAVHRGNTGELFFGEGSRLTVL.

The rearrangement uses TRBV29-1 and TRBJ1-5; a weak D match, TRBD1 (5 bases). Germline CDR1 is SQVTM and CDR2 is ANQGSEA. The V and J ends lost 6 bases and 0 bases respectively, with 9 bases between them. The CDR3 is 13 residues long. This chain's CDR3 is CSVGTDSNQPQHF. For the CDR3, the DNA is TGCAGCGTAGGGACGGATAGCAATCAGCCCCAGCATTTT.

This clonotype was detected only a few times. V gene TRBV25-1 combines with J gene TRBJ2-1; D possibly uses TRBD1 or TRBD2 (5 bases each). Per the germline V gene, CDR1 is MGHDK and CDR2 is SYGVNS. V lost 3 bases and J lost 2, with 8 bases in between. The length of the CDR3 is 14 residues. This CDR3 is CASSEGRAYNEQFF. The CDR3 DNA reads TGTGCCAGCAGTGAGGGGCGGGCCTACAATGAGCAGTTCTTC. The full variable domain, with the rest looked up from reference TRBV25-1 and TRBJ2-1, is EADIYQTPRYLVIGTGKKITLECSQTMGHDKMYWYQQDPGMELHLIHYSYGVNSTEKGDLSSESTVSRIRTEHFPLTLESARPSHTSQYLCASSEGRAYNEQFFGPGTRLTVL.

The chain links TRBV11-1 to TRBJ2-3, with D maybe TRBD2 (6 bases). CDR3 length: 16 residues. Germline V gene lookup returns CDR1 SGHAT and CDR2 FQDESV (reference sequence). V lost 1 base to trimming and J lost 5 bases, with 16 bases between them. Here the CDR3 reads CASSLVGGASGDTQYF. The CDR3, as DNA: TGTGCCAGCAGCTTAGTCGGCGGGGCCTCCGGAGATACGCAGTATTTT.

The CDR3 sequence is CASSLGTQSYEKLFF. The CDR3 coding sequence is TGCGCCAGCAGCCTGGGGACCCAGTCGTATGAAAAACTGTTTTTT. The chain uses TRBV4-3 and TRBJ1-4; D might be TRBD1 (5 bases). V was pared by 4 bases and J by 6 bases, with 15 bases between. Germline loops: CDR1 LGHNA, CDR2 YSLEER. The CDR3 has 15 amino acids.

This clonotype was seen only a few times. The chain combines TRBV7-2 with TRBJ2-3; 7 positions match TRBD2. Germline loops: CDR1 SGHTA, CDR2 FQGNSA. The ends lost 5 bases at V and 6 bases at J; junction bases unmatched: 8. The CDR3 length is 14 residues. In DNA form, the CDR3 reads TGTGCCAGCAGCCCCGGACTAGGCCCCGATACGCAGTATTTT. Amino acid sequence: CASSPGLGPDTQYF.

The table lists this clonotype with a few counts. V and J are TRBV7-2 and TRBJ2-1, with 7 bases lining up with TRBD2. V lost 2 bases and J lost 2; bases outside the gene matches: 6. The CDR3 covers 16 residues. The germline gives CDR1 SGHTA, CDR2 FQGNSA. The CDR3: CASSLRASGAYNEQFF. CDR3 nucleotide sequence: TGTGCCAGCAGCTTAAGGGCTAGCGGAGCCTACAATGAGCAGTTCTTC.

This chain links TRBV2 with TRBJ2-2; D ambiguous. The length of the CDR3 is 15 residues. Germline V lookup: CDR1 SNHLY, CDR2 FYNNEI. V was trimmed by 6 bases and J by 6 bases, leaving 17 bases between them. This CDR3 is CASRATIGRSGELFF. The CDR3 region has the DNA TGTGCCAGCAGAGCGACGATAGGTAGATCCGGGGAGCTGTTTTTT.

This chain uses TRBV6-6 with TRBJ1-6; possible D gene TRBD1, 6 bases. The CDR3 has 13 amino acids. Deletions cut 5 bases from V and 9 bases from J, with 11 bases between. CDR1 is MNHNY, CDR2 SVGAGI, per germline (reference sequence). The CDR3 sequence is CASSDEGGSPLHF. The CDR3 DNA sequence: TGTGCCAGCAGTGACGAGGGGGGTTCACCCCTCCACTTT.

In this sample, this clonotype turned up a few times. The rearrangement joins TRBV7-6 to TRBJ1-2; 7 nucleotides agree with TRBD1. After removal of 6 bases from V and 5 bases from J, the junction contained 12 bases not matched to a gene. The germline CDR1 and CDR2 sequences are SGHVS and FNYEAQ. This CDR3 has 15 residues. The CDR3 here is CASSPGGSRGYGYTF. The CDR3 nucleotides read TGTGCCAGCAGTCCAGGGGGTAGCCGGGGTTATGGCTACACCTTC.